Presented here are 25 T cell receptor beta chains from one specimen sequenced in a study of blood T cell repertoires in COVID-19. Measured with immunoSEQ multiplex PCR; TCRdb has only the in-frame clones, and not every one. The sample holds around 100,000 clones, approximately 90% seen once. Sequenced material: peripheral blood. The source of these receptors is a man aged 50-59 years with acute or convalescent COVID-19.

This clone was detected once. V usage is TRBV5-1 and J usage is TRBJ1-5; maybe TRBD1 (5 bases). The CDR3 runs to 15 residues. The germline V gene encodes CDR1 SGHRS and CDR2 YFSETQ. Trimming removed 4 bases from V and 3 bases from J, with 14 bases in between. The DNA of the CDR3 is TGCGCCAGCAGCATAATTACAGGTAACAATCAGCCCCAGCATTTT. Protein: CASSIITGNNQPQHF.

This clone has just one count. The genes are TRBV18 and TRBJ1-5; TRBD1 aligns across 10 bases. Per germline, CDR1 KGHSH and CDR2 LQKENI. J lost 5 bases, V lost 4 bases, and 11 bases had no gene match. This CDR3 has 17 amino acids. In DNA form, the CDR3 reads TGTGCCAGCTCACAGACAGGGGGCGCAGGAGGAGATCAGCCCCAGCATTTT. This translates into CASSQTGGAGGDQPQHF.

This sequence joins TRBV10-2 and TRBJ1-1; 8 bases align to TRBD1. The CDR3 spans 13 residues. The germline gives CDR1 WSHSY, CDR2 SAAADI. Germline trimming cut 6 bases from V and 2 bases from J; bases unmatched to any gene: 2. Written as DNA, the CDR3 is TGCGCCAGCAGGGACAGGGACAACACTGAAGCTTTCTTT. Its translation: CASRDRDNTEAFF.

The chain links TRBV7-2 to TRBJ1-1; unclear D gene. Germline values: CDR1 SGHTA, CDR2 FQGNSA. CDR3 length equals 16 residues. V gave up 5 bases and J gave up 1 base, with 17 bases separating them. The CDR3 sequence: CASSPGRKAPNTEAFF. The CDR3 region has the DNA TGTGCCAGCAGCCCGGGGAGGAAGGCCCCGAACACTGAAGCTTTCTTT.

This clone came up once. CDR3 residues: CASSLLTGYEKNIQYF. In DNA, the CDR3 is TGTGCCAGCAGCCTATTGACAGGTTACGAGAAAAACATTCAGTACTTC. The chain has TRBV3-1 (or the pseudogene TRBV3-2) and TRBJ2-4; possible D gene TRBD1, 6 bases. This CDR3 has 16 amino acids. Trimming took off 4 bases at V and 4 bases at J, with 17 bases between the two ends. CDR1 is LGHDT and CDR2 is YNNKEL in the germline V gene (reference sequence).

Turning to this clone: One end of the junction does not line up with germline, which may come from a read error. The chain has TRBV7-9 and TRBJ1-2; TRBD1 matches 10 bases. The CDR3 runs to 15 residues. The germline CDR1 and CDR2 sequences are SEHNR and FQNEAQ (reference sequence). CDR3 sequence reads: CASSAHRGTGDYGFF. The CDR3, as DNA: TGTGCCAGCAGCGCGCATAGGGGGACAGGGGACTATGGTTTCTTC.

The chain is built from TRBV24-1 and TRBJ2-2; 8 positions match TRBD1. Germline CDR1 reads KGHDR; CDR2 reads SFDVKD. CDR3 size: 17 residues. V lost 2 bases, J lost 6 bases, and 10 bases stayed unmatched. CDR3 residues: CATSDSRDRGWAGELFF. The CDR3 DNA sequence: TGTGCCACCAGTGATTCCCGTGACAGGGGATGGGCCGGGGAGCTGTTTTTT.

The V and J genes are TRBV19 and TRBJ2-7; the match to TRBD1 covers 9 bases. V shed 8 bases and J 2 bases; nucleotides not matched to a gene: 4. Germline V gene lookup returns CDR1 LNHDA and CDR2 SQIVND (reference sequence). The CDR3 is made up of 13 amino acids. Written as DNA, the CDR3 is TGTGCCAGTGGACAGGGGTCTGCCTACGAGCAGTACTTC. Protein sequence: CASGQGSAYEQYF.

The chain joins TRBV5-6 to TRBJ2-5; tentatively, D is TRBD1 (6 bases). The CDR3 loop spans 18 amino acids. The V gene's germline CDR1 is SGHDT and CDR2 YYEEEE. The germline V and J ends were trimmed by 1 base and 3 bases, with 22 bases remaining between them. This chain's CDR3 is CASSLNPVRGWDKETQYF. In DNA, the CDR3 is TGTGCCAGCAGCTTGAACCCGGTCAGAGGGTGGGACAAAGAGACCCAGTACTTC. Full variable domain (remainder filled in from reference TRBV5-6 and TRBJ2-5): DAGVTQSPTHLIKTRGQQVTLRCSPKSGHDTVSWYQQALGQGPQFIFQYYEEEERQRGNFPDRFSGHQFPNYSSELNVNALLLGDSALYLCASSLNPVRGWDKETQYFGPGTRLLVL.

This clone came up a few times. This chain joins TRBV27 and TRBJ2-1; 8 positions agree with TRBD2. CDR3 size: 16 residues. CDR1 and CDR2 from the germline V gene are MNHEY and SMNVEV (reference sequence). The V gene end was trimmed by 2 bases and the J gene end by 4 bases; junction bases not matched to a gene: 7. CDR3 nucleotide sequence: TGTGCCAGCAGTTTAGCGGCGGGAGGTCAATACAATGAGCAGTTCTTC. Translated, it gives CASSLAAGGQYNEQFF.

This chain connects TRBV11-2 to TRBJ1-1; D is possibly TRBD1 (6 bases). CDR1 is SGHAT and CDR2 is FQNNGV in the germline V gene. V was shortened by 4 bases and J by 3 bases, with 18 bases between the two germline ends. The CDR3 extends over 16 amino acids. The CDR3 DNA reads as TGTGCCAGCAGCTCACACCGGGACAAGGTTTACACTGAAGCTTTCTTT. Translated, it gives CASSSHRDKVYTEAFF.

The chain couples TRBV5-1 to TRBJ2-1; 14 bases are a match to TRBD2. The CDR3 consists of 17 residues. The germline gives CDR1 SGHRS, CDR2 YFSETQ. The V gene end was trimmed by 0 bases and the J gene end by 5 bases; junction bases not matched to a gene: 4. For the CDR3, the DNA is TGCGCCAGCAGCTTGGCGCGACTAGCGGGAGGGAACAATGAGCAGTTCTTC. Its translation: CASSLARLAGGNNEQFF.

The rearrangement joins TRBV7-8 to TRBJ1-2; weak D call: TRBD1 (6 bases). The CDR3 runs to 12 residues. CDR1 and CDR2 (germline): SGHVS, FQNEAQ. V was shortened by 5 bases and J by 7 bases, with 11 bases between the two germline ends. CDR3 DNA sequence: TGTGCCAGCAGCCCTTCGGACAGTGGCTACACCTTC. Protein: CASSPSDSGYTF.

The chain couples TRBV6-6 to TRBJ1-1; D uncertain. The CDR3 spans 12 residues. V shed 8 bases and J shed 4 bases, with 11 bases lying between them. From germline, CDR1 is MNHNY and CDR2 SVGAGI (reference sequence). CDR3 coding DNA: TGTGCCAGCCTTCGGGGTGGCACTGAAGCTTTCTTT. Translation: CASLRGGTEAFF.

The chain employs TRBV7-9 and TRBJ2-5, with 7 bases aligning to TRBD2. Germline CDR1 reads SEHNR; CDR2 reads FQNEAQ (reference sequence). J was trimmed by 0 bases and V by 1 base; bases with no gene match: 2. The CDR3 runs to 15 residues. The CDR3, as DNA: TGTGCCAGCAGCTTAGGACTAGCAAACCAAGAGACCCAGTACTTC. Protein product: CASSLGLANQETQYF. Supplemented by reference TRBV7-9 and TRBJ2-5, the full variable domain reads DTGVSQNPRHKITKRGQNVTFRCDPISEHNRLYWYRQTLGQGPEFLTYFQNEAQLEKSRLLSDRFSAERPKGSFSTLEIQRTEQGDSAMYLCASSLGLANQETQYFGPGTRLLVL.

The rearrangement uses TRBV19 and TRBJ2-7; 10 bases are shared with TRBD2. The CDR3 totals 13 residues. The trim removed 7 bases at V and 4 bases at J, leaving 4 bases unmatched. Per germline, CDR1 LNHDA and CDR2 SQIVND (reference sequence). For the CDR3, the DNA is TGTGCCAGTACCCCAGCGGGAGGGTACGAGCAGTACTTC. Protein product: CASTPAGGYEQYF.

The rearrangement links TRBV10-3 to TRBJ1-3, with D unclear. The V and J ends lost 10 bases and 8 bases respectively, with 18 bases between them. This CDR3 has 13 amino acids. Germline V CDR1 and CDR2: ENHRY, SYGVKD. The CDR3 coding sequence is TGTGCCACTAAAGGACCTCTGGAGGACACCATATATTTT. This sequence encodes CATKGPLEDTIYF.

The rearrangement joins TRBV7-9 to TRBJ2-7; D uncertain. V gave up 1 base and J gave up 0 bases, with 13 bases separating them. The CDR3 covers 16 residues. Germline lookup yields CDR1 SEHNR and CDR2 FQNEAQ (reference sequence). The CDR3 nucleotides are TGTGCCAGCAGCTTAGGAGGTGGTAAGAGCTCCTACGAGCAGTACTTC. Residues: CASSLGGGKSSYEQYF. The whole variable domain, remainder taken from reference TRBV7-9 and TRBJ2-7, is DTGVSQNPRHKITKRGQNVTFRCDPISEHNRLYWYRQTLGQGPEFLTYFQNEAQLEKSRLLSDRFSAERPKGSFSTLEIQRTEQGDSAMYLCASSLGGGKSSYEQYFGPGTRLTVT.

V is TRBV12-3 or TRBV12-4 and J is TRBJ1-5; no firm D call. The CDR3 sequence is 12 residues long. V dropped 3 bases and J dropped 7 bases, with 7 bases sitting between them. The DNA for the CDR3 is TGTGCCAGCAGTTTGGGCCACCAGCCCCAGCATTTT. Amino acid sequence: CASSLGHQPQHF.

This clone appeared once. This chain joins TRBV6-6 and TRBJ1-6, with 9 bases aligning to TRBD1. This CDR3 is 13 amino acids long. Germline trimming cut 10 bases from V and 10 bases from J; bases unmatched to any gene: 8. CDR1 MNHNY and CDR2 SVGAGI come from the germline V gene (reference sequence). CDR3 in DNA: TGTGCCATCAAAGAACAGGGGGCCTCACCCCTCCACTTT. Protein product: CAIKEQGASPLHF.

The chain recombines TRBV10-1 with TRBJ2-2; 9 bases agree with TRBD2. The CDR3 contains 15 residues. The V segment lost 1 base and the J segment 6 bases; nucleotides outside the gene matches: 3. Germline assignment: CDR1 WNHNN and CDR2 SYGVQD (reference sequence). The CDR3 protein is CASSELQREAGELFF. CDR3 nucleotide sequence: TGCGCCAGCAGTGAGTTACAGCGGGAGGCCGGGGAGCTGTTTTTT.

This clone was seen once. CDR3 in amino acids: CASSFRGNQPQHF. The DNA of the CDR3 is TGTGCCAGCAGCTTCAGGGGAAATCAGCCCCAGCATTTT. The V and J genes are TRBV11-3 and TRBJ1-5, with D possibly being TRBD1 (6 bases). The CDR3 consists of 13 residues. Germline CDR1 reads SGHNT; CDR2 reads YENEEA. The germline V and J ends were trimmed by 3 bases and 4 bases, with 7 bases remaining between them.

The rearrangement links TRBV6-1 to TRBJ1-6; TRBD1 is a possible D gene (5 bases). Trimming removed 1 base at V and 9 bases at J, with 19 bases between. CDR1 and CDR2 from the germline V gene are MNHNS and SASEGT. CDR3 length equals 17 residues. CDR3 residues: CASSEEDGQGLGSPLHF. DNA of the CDR3: TGTGCCAGCAGTGAAGAAGACGGGCAGGGCCTAGGTTCACCCCTCCACTTT.

V is TRBV11-2 and J is TRBJ1-6; D unresolved. V dropped 4 bases and J dropped 8 bases, with 15 bases sitting between them. Per the germline V gene, CDR1 is SGHAT and CDR2 is FQNNGV. The CDR3 loop spans 15 amino acids. CDR3 amino acids: CASSSLQSNYSPLHF. CDR3 coding DNA: TGTGCCAGCAGCTCCTTACAGTCTAATTATTCACCCCTCCACTTT. Looking up the rest from reference TRBV11-2 and TRBJ1-6 gives the full variable domain: EAGVAQSPRYKIIEKRQSVAFWCNPISGHATLYWYQQILGQGPKLLIQFQNNGVVDDSQLPKDRFSAERLKGVDSTLKIQPAKLEDSAVYLCASSSLQSNYSPLHFGNGTRLTVT.

The gene calls are TRBV19 and TRBJ2-7; 7 bases line up with TRBD2. CDR1 is LNHDA and CDR2 is SQIVND in the germline V gene (reference sequence). The CDR3 sequence is 14 residues long. Trimming removed 3 bases from V and 7 bases from J; junction bases left unmatched: 9. CDR3 residues: CASSIKGGPGEQYF. CDR3 nucleotide sequence: TGTGCCAGTAGTATTAAGGGAGGGCCGGGGGAGCAGTACTTC.